These 24 T cell receptor beta chains came from one sample sequenced in a study of glioma-infiltrating T cells after dendritic cell vaccination. Generated by immunoSEQ multiplex PCR, the TCRdb table keeps only in-frame clones and is missing some. Among 90,000 or so clones listed, over 75% were seen once. Material: blood, obtained before dendritic cell vaccination. The source of these receptors is a human donor with glioblastoma.

CDR3 DNA sequence: TGTGCCAGCAGCTTGGAGAGGGTGAACGAAAAACTGTTTTTT. Translated, it gives CASSLERVNEKLFF. The chain employs TRBV7-9 and TRBJ1-4; D gene unclear. Trimming removed 3 bases at V and 8 bases at J, with 13 bases between. The CDR3 runs to 14 residues. CDR1 and CDR2 from the germline V gene are SEHNR and FQNEAQ (reference sequence).

V gene TRBV29-1 combines with J gene TRBJ2-2; a weak D match, TRBD2 (5 bases). The CDR3 runs to 14 residues. CDR1 and CDR2 (germline): SQVTM, ANQGSEA. Trimming took off 4 bases at V and 4 bases at J, with 13 bases between the two ends. The CDR3 sequence is CSVVPGVGTGELFF. The CDR3 nucleotides are TGCAGCGTTGTACCCGGGGTCGGCACCGGGGAGCTGTTTTTT.

V and J are TRBV9 and TRBJ1-2, with 7 bases identical to TRBD1. The trim removed 4 bases at V and 4 bases at J, leaving 10 bases unmatched. Germline V gene data show CDR1 as SGDLS and CDR2 as YYNGEE. The CDR3 consists of 15 residues. CDR3 coding DNA: TGTGCCAGCAGCCCCTCCATTGGGGACAGCTATGGCTACACCTTC. Translating it yields CASSPSIGDSYGYTF.

This clone appeared a few times. The V call is TRBV19, the J call TRBJ1-4, with TRBD1 matching 7 bases. The germline CDR1 and CDR2 sequences are LNHDA and SQIVND (reference sequence). The CDR3 covers 15 residues. The trim removed 6 bases at V and 8 bases at J, leaving 12 bases unmatched. The CDR3 loop reads CASSFLTGAGEKLFF. In DNA form, the CDR3 reads TGTGCCAGTAGCTTCCTAACAGGGGCTGGGGAAAAACTGTTTTTT.

The V call is TRBV20-1, the J call TRBJ1-5; D is possibly TRBD1 (6 bases). The CDR3 sequence is 11 residues long. Germline assignment: CDR1 DFQATT and CDR2 SNEGSKA (reference sequence). V lost 6 bases to trimming and J lost 7 bases, with 10 bases between them. In nucleotides, the CDR3 is TGCAGTGCCTTACAGGGCCAGCCCCAGCATTTT. Protein product: CSALQGQPQHF.

This clone appeared a few times. The rearrangement joins TRBV28 to TRBJ2-7; tentatively, D is TRBD2 (5 bases). Germline lookup yields CDR1 MDHEN and CDR2 SYDVKM. The CDR3 loop spans 13 amino acids. Trimming stripped 5 bases from V and 4 bases from J, with 12 bases between. CDR3 protein: CASSSGSPYEQYF. The CDR3 DNA is TGTGCCAGCAGTAGCGGATCTCCATACGAGCAGTACTTC.

The J gene is TRBJ1-5, the V gene TRBV5-1; D not resolved. The CDR3 contains 15 residues. V lost 0 bases, J lost 0 bases, and 7 bases lay in between. Germline V gene data show CDR1 as SGHRS and CDR2 as YFSETQ. CDR3 bases: TGCGCCAGCAGCTTGGACGGAGATAGCAATCAGCCCCAGCATTTT. This encodes CASSLDGDSNQPQHF.

J is TRBJ2-7 and V is TRBV4-2; tentative D call: TRBD2 (7 bases). This CDR3 comprises 15 residues. The ends were cut back, 0 bases at V and 4 bases at J, with 13 bases in the middle. In germline, CDR1 is LGHNA, CDR2 YNFKEQ. The CDR3 bases are TGTGCCAGCAGCCAAGATCTACGGGGGGCATACGAGCAGTACTTC. Its translation: CASSQDLRGAYEQYF.

The CDR3 loop is CATASAFSQETQYF. DNA of the CDR3: TGCGCCACCGCAAGCGCCTTCTCTCAAGAGACCCAGTACTTC. This chain joins TRBV5-1 and TRBJ2-5; D not certain. The CDR3 is 14 residues long. Trimming removed 9 bases at V and 2 bases at J, with 17 bases between. Germline loops: CDR1 SGHRS, CDR2 YFSETQ.

The CDR3 region has the DNA TGTGCCAGCAGCGTAGGGACAGGGGGCCAAGTCGATGAGCAGTTCTTC. Protein: CASSVGTGGQVDEQFF. This chain connects TRBV9 to TRBJ2-1, with TRBD1 identical over 11 bases. The ends lost 0 bases at V and 8 bases at J; junction bases unmatched: 7. The CDR3 has 16 amino acids. Germline CDR1 and CDR2: SGDLS and YYNGEE. Drawing the rest from reference TRBV9 and TRBJ2-1, the complete variable domain is DSGVTQTPKHLITATGQRVTLRCSPRSGDLSVYWYQQSLDQGLQFLIQYYNGEERAKGNILERFSAQQFPDLHSELNLSSLELGDSALYFCASSVGTGGQVDEQFFGPGTRLTVL.

The V and J genes are TRBV5-1 and TRBJ2-2; D possibly corresponds to TRBD1 (5 bases). Deletions cut 2 bases from V and 6 bases from J, with 11 bases between. CDR3 size: 14 residues. Germline loops: CDR1 SGHRS, CDR2 YFSETQ. DNA of the CDR3: TGCGCCAGCAGCTTAATGACAGACTCCGGGGAGCTGTTTTTT. Its translation: CASSLMTDSGELFF.

The CDR3 DNA follows: TGTGCCAGCAGCTTGGAACAGACCTCCTACGAGCAGTACTTC. The encoded protein is CASSLEQTSYEQYF. The chain employs TRBV5-8 and TRBJ2-7; D gene ambiguous. Germline V gene lookup returns CDR1 SGHTS and CDR2 YDEGEE. The CDR3 sequence is 14 residues long. V lost 0 bases to trimming and J lost 0 bases, with 7 bases between them.

The CDR3 DNA reads as TGTGCCAGCAGCCTAAATAGCGGGGGGGTTGGAGAGACCCAGTACTTC. This sequence encodes CASSLNSGGVGETQYF. The chain has TRBV7-7 and TRBJ2-5; 11 bases match TRBD2. With 5 bases clipped from V and 4 bases from J, the junction kept 9 bases outside the gene matches. Looked up from germline, CDR1 is SSHAT and CDR2 is FNYEAQ (reference sequence). This CDR3 comprises 16 residues.

The V call is TRBV10-3, the J call TRBJ2-2, with 7 bases fitting TRBD1. V was pared by 6 bases and J by 4 bases, with 2 bases of the junction left unmatched. The CDR3 runs 13 residues. Germline CDR1 and CDR2: ENHRY and SYGVKD. CDR3 residues: CAISGTVTGELFF. DNA for the CDR3: TGTGCCATCAGCGGGACAGTCACCGGGGAGCTGTTTTTT.

The chain joins TRBV5-6 to TRBJ2-1, with D possibly being TRBD2 (6 bases). Germline CDR1 SGHDT, CDR2 YYEEEE. Trimming removed 6 bases at V and 4 bases at J, with 11 bases between. This CDR3 contains 13 residues. The DNA for the CDR3 is TGTGCCAGCATGGCGGGGATGTACAATGAGCAGTTCTTC. It specifies CASMAGMYNEQFF.

The gene calls are TRBV18 and TRBJ1-1, with TRBD1 matching over 7 bases. The CDR3 totals 15 residues. Germline V lookup: CDR1 KGHSH, CDR2 LQKENI. J gave up 2 bases and V 3 bases, and 6 bases lay outside the gene matches. The CDR3 DNA reads as TGTGCCAGCTCACCGGCGGGACAGAGAAACACTGAAGCTTTCTTT. This translates into CASSPAGQRNTEAFF.

CDR3 DNA sequence: TGTGCCAGCAGTTTGGGGCCAGACTTAGGGACAGGGGGCTTCAAAGGAGAGACCCAGTACTTC. Its protein is CASSLGPDLGTGGFKGETQYF. This chain joins TRBV27 and TRBJ2-5; TRBD1 matches 12 bases. The ends lost 3 bases at V and 4 bases at J; junction bases unmatched: 21. CDR1 is MNHEY and CDR2 is SMNVEV in the germline V gene (reference sequence). The CDR3 is 21 amino acids.

V gene TRBV6-1 combines with J gene TRBJ2-7; TRBD2 might be the D (6 bases). The CDR3 loop spans 15 amino acids. Trimming left V 4 bases short and J 1 base short, with 14 bases between. Germline CDR1 and CDR2: MNHNS and SASEGT. The CDR3 reads CASSAQAGGSYEQYF. DNA of the CDR3: TGTGCCAGCAGTGCACAAGCGGGCGGTTCCTACGAGCAGTACTTC.

This chain joins TRBV15 and TRBJ2-5; D might be TRBD1 (5 bases). The DNA end favors TRBJ2-7, so the J call may be wrong. Germline V gives CDR1 LNHNV, CDR2 YYDKDF (reference sequence). The CDR3 covers 12 residues. In DNA form, the CDR3 reads TGTGCCACCAGCCCTGACAGCTACGAGCAGTACTTC. Amino acids: CATSPDSYEQYF.

J is TRBJ2-6 and V is TRBV11-3; D unclear. Germline CDR1 is SGHNT and CDR2 is YENEEA. V was pared by 3 bases and J by 0 bases, with 3 bases between. The CDR3 loop spans 14 amino acids. The CDR3 loop is CASSFYSGANVLTF. The CDR3 bases are TGTGCCAGCAGCTTCTACTCTGGGGCCAACGTCCTGACTTTC.

The rearrangement joins TRBV5-1 to TRBJ1-3, with D uncertain. With 0 bases removed from V and 4 bases from J, the gap between germline ends came to 11 bases. CDR3 size: 15 residues. Looked up from germline, CDR1 is SGHRS and CDR2 is YFSETQ. The CDR3: CASSLDRGPGNTIYF. DNA of the CDR3: TGCGCCAGCAGCTTGGATAGAGGTCCGGGAAACACCATATATTTT.

The rearrangement uses TRBV5-4 and TRBJ1-1; TRBD1 matches at 8 bases. Germline V gene data show CDR1 as SGHNT and CDR2 as YYREEE (reference sequence). The CDR3 is 15 amino acids. Losses at the gene ends were 4 bases for V and 1 base for J; bases not matched to a gene: 6. Written as DNA, the CDR3 is TGTGCCAGCAGCCATCCCGGGACAGGGAACACTGAAGCTTTCTTT. It is translated as CASSHPGTGNTEAFF.

V gene TRBV12-5 combines with J gene TRBJ1-2, with D maybe TRBD1 (6 bases). The CDR3 length is 14 residues. Germline CDR1 and CDR2: LGHNT and FRNRAP. V lost 6 bases to trimming and J lost 3 bases, with 14 bases between them. The CDR3, as DNA: TGTGCTAGTGGAGGTATTCAGGGGCACTATGGCTACACCTTC. This translates into CASGGIQGHYGYTF.

The V call is TRBV18, the J call TRBJ1-1; D unresolved. The V gene's germline CDR1 is KGHSH and CDR2 LQKENI. The length of the CDR3 is 13 residues. V lost 2 bases and J lost 2, with 6 bases in between. In DNA, the CDR3 is TGTGCCAGCTCACCAATTTCAAACACTGAAGCTTTCTTT. Encoded protein: CASSPISNTEAFF. Full variable domain (outside the CDR3, taken from reference TRBV18 and TRBJ1-1): NAGVMQNPRHLVRRRGQEARLRCSPMKGHSHVYWYRQLPEEGLKFMVYLQKENIIDESGMPKERFSAEFPKEGPSILRIQQVVRGDSAAYFCASSPISNTEAFFGQGTRLTVV.